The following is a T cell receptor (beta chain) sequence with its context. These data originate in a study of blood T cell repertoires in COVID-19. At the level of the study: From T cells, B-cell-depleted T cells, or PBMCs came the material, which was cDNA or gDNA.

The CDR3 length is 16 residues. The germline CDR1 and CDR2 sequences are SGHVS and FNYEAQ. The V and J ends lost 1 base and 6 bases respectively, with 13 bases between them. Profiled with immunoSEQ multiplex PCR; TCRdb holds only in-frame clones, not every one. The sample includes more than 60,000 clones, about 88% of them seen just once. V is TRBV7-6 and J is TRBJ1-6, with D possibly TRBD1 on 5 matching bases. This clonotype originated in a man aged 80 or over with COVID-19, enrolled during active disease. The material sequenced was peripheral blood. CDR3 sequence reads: CASSLVGGQGNSPLHF. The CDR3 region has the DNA TGTGCCAGCAGCTTAGTAGGTGGGCAGGGTAATTCACCCCTCCACTTT.